A single TCR beta chain is shown here with its context. The target antigen is unknown. The table came from immunoSEQ multiplex PCR; TCRdb's copy has only in-frame clones and leaves some out. The sample records about 97,000 clones, about 70% being singletons. Focal radiation plus CTLA-4 blockade with ipilimumab was administered to patients who had chemo-refractory metastatic non-small-cell lung cancer. With V trimmed by 9 bases and J by 7 bases, 14 bases remained unmatched. Germline CDR1 is LNHDA and CDR2 is SQIVND (reference sequence). The CDR3 has 17 residues. The sample is drawn from a study of radiotherapy plus CTLA-4 blockade in lung cancer. As for the study in general: Objective responses were seen in around 19% of patients, disease control in roughly 30%.

Broader study findings: Radiotherapy with ipilimumab was followed by blood expansion of tumor-derived clones. Early clonal dynamics of blood T cells, together with interferon-beta, were reported as the best response predictor.

The clonotype originates from a human donor with non-small cell lung cancer who had a partial response to radiotherapy plus ipilimumab. Some clones in this sample may be carry-over from other donors' samples. The V and J genes are TRBV19 and TRBJ2-1, with TRBD2 matching 14 bases. The source material was peripheral blood, sampled from a patient treated with radiotherapy plus ipilimumab. CDR3 DNA: TGTGCCAGCGAACAACAATGGACTAGCGGGAGGTGGAATGAGCAGTTCTTC. It codes for CASEQQWTSGRWNEQFF.